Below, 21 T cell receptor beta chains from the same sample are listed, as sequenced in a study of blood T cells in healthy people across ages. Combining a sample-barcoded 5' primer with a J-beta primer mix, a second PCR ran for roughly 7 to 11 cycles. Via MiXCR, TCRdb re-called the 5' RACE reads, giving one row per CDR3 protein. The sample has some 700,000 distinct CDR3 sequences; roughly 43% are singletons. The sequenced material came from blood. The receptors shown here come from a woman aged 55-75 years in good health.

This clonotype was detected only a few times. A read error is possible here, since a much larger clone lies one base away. CDR3 loop: CASSSSHGEQYF. The CDR3 coding sequence is TGTGCCAGCAGCTCATCCCATGGTGAGCAGTACTTC. This rearrangement joins TRBV7-3 to TRBJ2-7; no reliable D call. The CDR3 contains 12 residues. Germline loops: CDR1 SGHTA, CDR2 FQGTGA. The V end was cut by 4 bases, the J end by 7 bases, with 11 bases between.

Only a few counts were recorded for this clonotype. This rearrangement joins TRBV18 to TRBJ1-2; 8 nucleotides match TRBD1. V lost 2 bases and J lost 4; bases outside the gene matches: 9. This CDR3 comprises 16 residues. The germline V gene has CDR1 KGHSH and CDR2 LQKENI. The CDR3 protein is CASSPTRTGISYGYTF. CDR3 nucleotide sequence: TGTGCCAGCTCACCAACCCGGACAGGGATAAGCTATGGCTACACCTTC. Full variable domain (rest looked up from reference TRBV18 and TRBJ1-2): NAGVMQNPRHLVRRRGQEARLRCSPMKGHSHVYWYRQLPEEGLKFMVYLQKENIIDESGMPKERFSAEFPKEGPSILRIQQVVRGDSAAYFCASSPTRTGISYGYTFGSGTRLTVV.

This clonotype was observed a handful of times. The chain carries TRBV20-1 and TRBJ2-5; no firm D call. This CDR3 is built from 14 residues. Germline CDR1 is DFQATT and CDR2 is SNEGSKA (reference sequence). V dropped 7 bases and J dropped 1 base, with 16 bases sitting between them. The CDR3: CSGKRIPLQETQYF. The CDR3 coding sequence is TGCAGTGGAAAAAGGATCCCCCTCCAAGAGACCCAGTACTTC.

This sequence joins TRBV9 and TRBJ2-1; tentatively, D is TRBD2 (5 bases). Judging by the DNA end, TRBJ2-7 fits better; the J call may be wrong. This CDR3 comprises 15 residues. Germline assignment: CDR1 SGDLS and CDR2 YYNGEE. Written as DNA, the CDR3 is TGTGCCAGCAGCCCATCTTGGAGCGGAGTCAATGAGCAGTACTTC. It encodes CASSPSWSGVNEQYF.

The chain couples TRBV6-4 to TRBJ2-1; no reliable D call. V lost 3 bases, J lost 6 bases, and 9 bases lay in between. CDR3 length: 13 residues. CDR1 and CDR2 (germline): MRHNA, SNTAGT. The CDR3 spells CASSESGPNEQFF. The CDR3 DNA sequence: TGTGCCAGCAGTGAATCAGGTCCCAATGAGCAGTTCTTC.

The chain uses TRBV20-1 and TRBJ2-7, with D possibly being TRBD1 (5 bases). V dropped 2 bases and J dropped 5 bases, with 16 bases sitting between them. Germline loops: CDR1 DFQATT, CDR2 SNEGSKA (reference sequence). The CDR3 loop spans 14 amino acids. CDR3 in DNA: TGCAGTGCTAGATCAAAAGGCAGGGTCAACGAGCAGTACTTC. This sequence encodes CSARSKGRVNEQYF.

In nucleotides, the CDR3 is TGCGCCAGCAGCTTGATGGCGAACACTGAAGCTTTCTTT. Encoded protein: CASSLMANTEAFF. The chain uses TRBV5-1 and TRBJ1-1; D not resolved. Trimming cost V 1 base and J 1 base, with 5 bases left between them. CDR3 length: 13 residues. Germline CDR1 SGHRS, CDR2 YFSETQ.

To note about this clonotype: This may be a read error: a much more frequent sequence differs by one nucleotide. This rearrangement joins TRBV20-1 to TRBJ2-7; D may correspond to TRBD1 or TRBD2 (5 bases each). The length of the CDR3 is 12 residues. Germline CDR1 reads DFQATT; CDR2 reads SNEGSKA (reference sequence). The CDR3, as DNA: TGCAGTGCACGAGGGGAAGGATACGTGCAGTACTTC. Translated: CSARGEGYVQYF.

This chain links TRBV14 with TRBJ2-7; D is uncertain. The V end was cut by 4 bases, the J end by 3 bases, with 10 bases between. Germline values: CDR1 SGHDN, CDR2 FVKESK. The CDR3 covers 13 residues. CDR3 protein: CASSLGPHYEQYF. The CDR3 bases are TGTGCCAGCAGCCTCGGACCCCACTACGAGCAGTACTTC.

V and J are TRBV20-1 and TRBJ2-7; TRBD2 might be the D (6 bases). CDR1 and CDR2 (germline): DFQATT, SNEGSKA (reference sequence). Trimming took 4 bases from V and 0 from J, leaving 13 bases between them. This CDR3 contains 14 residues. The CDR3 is CSANQAGPSYEQYF. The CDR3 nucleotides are TGCAGTGCTAACCAAGCGGGCCCCTCCTACGAGCAGTACTTC.

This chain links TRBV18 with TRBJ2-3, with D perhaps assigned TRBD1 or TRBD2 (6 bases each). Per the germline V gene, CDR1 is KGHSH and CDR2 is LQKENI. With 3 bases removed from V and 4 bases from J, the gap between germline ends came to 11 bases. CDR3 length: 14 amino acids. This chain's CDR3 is CASSPPGAPDTQYF. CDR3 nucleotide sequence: TGTGCCAGCTCACCCCCGGGGGCACCAGATACGCAGTATTTT.

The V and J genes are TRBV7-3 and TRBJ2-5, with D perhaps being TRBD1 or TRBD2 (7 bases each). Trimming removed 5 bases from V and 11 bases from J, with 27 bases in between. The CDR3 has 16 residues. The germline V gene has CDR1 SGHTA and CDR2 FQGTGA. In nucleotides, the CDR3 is TGTGCCAGCAGCCCCCAGGGGGGGGGGCGTAACAATGAGCAGTACTTC. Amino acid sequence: CASSPQGGGRNNEQYF.

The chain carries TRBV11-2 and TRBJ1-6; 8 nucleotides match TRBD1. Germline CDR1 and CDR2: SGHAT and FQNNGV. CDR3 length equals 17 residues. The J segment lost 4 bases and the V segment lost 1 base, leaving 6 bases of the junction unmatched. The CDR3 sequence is CASSLVAGGVYNSPLHF. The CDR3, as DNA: TGTGCCAGCAGCTTAGTGGCAGGGGGCGTTTATAATTCACCCCTCCACTTT. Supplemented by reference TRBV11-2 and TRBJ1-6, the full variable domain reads EAGVAQSPRYKIIEKRQSVAFWCNPISGHATLYWYQQILGQGPKLLIQFQNNGVVDDSQLPKDRFSAERLKGVDSTLKIQPAKLEDSAVYLCASSLVAGGVYNSPLHFGNGTRLTVT.

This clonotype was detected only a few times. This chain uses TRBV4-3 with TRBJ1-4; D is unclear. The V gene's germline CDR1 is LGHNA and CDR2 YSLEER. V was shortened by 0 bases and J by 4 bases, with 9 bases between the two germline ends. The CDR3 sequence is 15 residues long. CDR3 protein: CASSQDLQDNEKLFF. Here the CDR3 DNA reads TGCGCCAGCAGCCAAGATTTGCAGGATAATGAAAAACTGTTTTTT.

The CDR3 region is CASSLSLPRTGGHILFF. In nucleotides, the CDR3 is TGTGCCAGCAGCTTGTCGCTACCCAGGACAGGGGGCCACATACTGTTTTTT. The V and J genes are TRBV5-5 and TRBJ1-4, with 11 nucleotides matching TRBD1. J was trimmed by 13 bases and V by 1 base; bases with no gene match: 15. CDR1 is SGHKS, CDR2 YYEKEE, per germline (reference sequence). The CDR3 contains 17 residues.

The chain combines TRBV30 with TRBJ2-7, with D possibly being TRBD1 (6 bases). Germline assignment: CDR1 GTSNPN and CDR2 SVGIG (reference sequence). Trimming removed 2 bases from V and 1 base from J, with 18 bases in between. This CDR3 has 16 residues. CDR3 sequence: CAWSKSRTDISYEQYF. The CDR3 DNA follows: TGTGCCTGGAGTAAGTCTAGGACAGACATTTCCTACGAGCAGTACTTC.

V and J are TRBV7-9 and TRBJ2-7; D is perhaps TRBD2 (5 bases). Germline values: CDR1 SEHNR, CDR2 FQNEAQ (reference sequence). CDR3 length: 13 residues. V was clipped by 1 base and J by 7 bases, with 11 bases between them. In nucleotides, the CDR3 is TGTGCCAGCAGCTTAGTGTTACGGGGTGAGCAGTACTTC. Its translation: CASSLVLRGEQYF.

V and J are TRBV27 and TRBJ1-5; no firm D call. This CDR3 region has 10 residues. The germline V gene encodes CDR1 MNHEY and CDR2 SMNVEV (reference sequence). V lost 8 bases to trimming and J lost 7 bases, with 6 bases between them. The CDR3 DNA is TGTGCCAGCGTCTTCCAGCCCCAGCATTTT. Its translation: CASVFQPQHF.

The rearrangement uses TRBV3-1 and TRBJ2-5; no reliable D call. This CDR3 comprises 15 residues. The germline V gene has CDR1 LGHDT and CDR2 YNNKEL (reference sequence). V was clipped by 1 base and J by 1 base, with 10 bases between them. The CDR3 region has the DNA TGTGCCAGCAGCCAAGTCGTGCAGGCCCAAGAGACCCAGTACTTC. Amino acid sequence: CASSQVVQAQETQYF.

CDR3 sequence: CASSFVSLYNEQFF. CDR3 DNA: TGTGCCAGCAGCTTCGTCTCTCTATACAATGAGCAGTTCTTC. The chain has TRBV5-6 and TRBJ2-1; no firm D call. In germline, CDR1 is SGHDT, CDR2 YYEEEE. The CDR3 loop spans 14 amino acids. Deletions cut 2 bases from V and 4 bases from J, with 10 bases between.

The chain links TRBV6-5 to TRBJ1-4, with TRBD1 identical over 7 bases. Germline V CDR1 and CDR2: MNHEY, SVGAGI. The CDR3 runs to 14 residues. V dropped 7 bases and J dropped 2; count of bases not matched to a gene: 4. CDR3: CASKPGQTNEKLFF. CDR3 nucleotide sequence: TGTGCCAGCAAACCGGGACAGACTAATGAAAAACTGTTTTTT.